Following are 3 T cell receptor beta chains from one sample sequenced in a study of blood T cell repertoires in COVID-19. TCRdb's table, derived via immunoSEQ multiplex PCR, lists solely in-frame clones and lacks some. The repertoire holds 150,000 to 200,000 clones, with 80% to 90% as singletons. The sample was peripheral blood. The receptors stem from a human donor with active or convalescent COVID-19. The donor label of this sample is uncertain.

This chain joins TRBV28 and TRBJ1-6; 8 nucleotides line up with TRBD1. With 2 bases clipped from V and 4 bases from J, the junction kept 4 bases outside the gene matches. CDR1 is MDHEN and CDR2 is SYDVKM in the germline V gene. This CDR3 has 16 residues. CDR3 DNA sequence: TGTGCCAGCAGTTTAAGCAGGGGGCGGTATAATTCACCCCTCCACTTT. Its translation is CASSLSRGRYNSPLHF.

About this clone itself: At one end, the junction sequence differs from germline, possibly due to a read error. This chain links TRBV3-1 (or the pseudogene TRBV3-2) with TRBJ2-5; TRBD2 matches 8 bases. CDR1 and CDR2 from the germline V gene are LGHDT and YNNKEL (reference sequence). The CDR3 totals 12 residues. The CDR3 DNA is TGTGCCAGCAGTCTCAGCTGGCGGGAGGTACACTTC. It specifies CASSLSWREVHF.

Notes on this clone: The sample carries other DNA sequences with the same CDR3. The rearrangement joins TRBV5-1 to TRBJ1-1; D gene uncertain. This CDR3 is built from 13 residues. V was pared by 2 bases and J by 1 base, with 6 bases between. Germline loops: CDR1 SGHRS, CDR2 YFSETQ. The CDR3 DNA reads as TGCGCCAGCAGCTTTGGCCGGAACACTGAAGCTTTCTTT. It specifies CASSFGRNTEAFF.